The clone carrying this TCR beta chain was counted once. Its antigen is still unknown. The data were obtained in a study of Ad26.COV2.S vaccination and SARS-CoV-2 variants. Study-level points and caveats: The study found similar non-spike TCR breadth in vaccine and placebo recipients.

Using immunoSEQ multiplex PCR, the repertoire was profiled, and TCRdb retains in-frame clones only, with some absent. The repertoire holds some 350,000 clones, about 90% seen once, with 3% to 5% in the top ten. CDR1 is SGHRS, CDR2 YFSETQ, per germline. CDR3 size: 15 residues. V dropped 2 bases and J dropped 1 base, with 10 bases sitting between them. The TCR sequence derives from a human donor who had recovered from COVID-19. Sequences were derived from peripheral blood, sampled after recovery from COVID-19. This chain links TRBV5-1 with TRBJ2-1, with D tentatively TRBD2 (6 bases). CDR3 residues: CASSLPRGSYNEQFF. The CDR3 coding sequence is TGCGCCAGCAGCTTACCCCGGGGGTCCTACAATGAGCAGTTCTTC. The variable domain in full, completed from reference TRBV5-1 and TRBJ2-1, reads KAGVTQTPRYLIKTRGQQVTLSCSPISGHRSVSWYQQTPGQGLQFLFEYFSETQRNKGNFPGRFSGRQFSNSRSEMNVSTLELGDSALYLCASSLPRGSYNEQFFGPGTRLTVL.